Following are 2 T cell receptor beta chains from one sample sequenced in a study of molecular identifiers for immune sequencing clone quantification. TCRdb used MiXCR to reprocess the PCR reads, holding one entry per CDR3 protein. The sample shows about 36,000 distinct CDR3 sequences, 18% of them seen only once. Sample: naive CD8+ T cells from blood, with Jurkat cell RNA spiked in. Subset reported: FACS-sorted CD8+CD4-CCR7+CD45RA+ naive T cells. These receptors were obtained from a human donor in good health. Some libraries in this study had Jurkat cell RNA spiked in.

The chain couples TRBV24-1 to TRBJ2-3; TRBD2 aligns across 11 bases. Germline loops: CDR1 KGHDR, CDR2 SFDVKD. This CDR3 contains 15 residues. V was pared by 3 bases and J by 6 bases, with 4 bases of the junction left unmatched. The CDR3 here is CATSDRLAGKDTQYF. The DNA of the CDR3 is TGTGCCACCAGTGATCGACTAGCGGGAAAGGATACGCAGTATTTT.

The table lists this clonotype with many counts. The chain has TRBV24-1 and TRBJ2-1, with D perhaps TRBD1 or TRBD2 (5 bases each). The CDR3 spans 18 residues. Trimming took 1 base from V and 7 from J, leaving 22 bases between them. Germline V lookup: CDR1 KGHDR, CDR2 SFDVKD. As DNA, the CDR3 is TGTGCCACCAGTGATTTAAGGGTACGGGACCCAGCCGTAAATGAGCAGTTCTTC. Its protein product is CATSDLRVRDPAVNEQFF.